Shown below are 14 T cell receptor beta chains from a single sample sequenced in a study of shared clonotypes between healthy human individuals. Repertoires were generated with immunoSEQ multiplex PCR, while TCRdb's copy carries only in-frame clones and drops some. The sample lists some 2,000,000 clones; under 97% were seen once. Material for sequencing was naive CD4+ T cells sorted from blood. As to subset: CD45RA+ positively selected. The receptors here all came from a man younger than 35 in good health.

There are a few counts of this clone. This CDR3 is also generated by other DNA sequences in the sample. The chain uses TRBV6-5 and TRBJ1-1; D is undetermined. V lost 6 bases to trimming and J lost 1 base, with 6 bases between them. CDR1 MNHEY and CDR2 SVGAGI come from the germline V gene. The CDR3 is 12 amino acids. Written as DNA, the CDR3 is TGTGCCAGCAGCCGACGGAACACTGAAGCTTTCTTT. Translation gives CASSRRNTEAFF.

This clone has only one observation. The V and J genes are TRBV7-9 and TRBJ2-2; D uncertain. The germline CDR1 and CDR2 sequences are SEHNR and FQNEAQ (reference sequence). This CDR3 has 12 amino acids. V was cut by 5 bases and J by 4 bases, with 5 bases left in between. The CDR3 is CASSPATGELFF. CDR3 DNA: TGTGCCAGCAGCCCGGCCACCGGGGAGCTGTTTTTT.

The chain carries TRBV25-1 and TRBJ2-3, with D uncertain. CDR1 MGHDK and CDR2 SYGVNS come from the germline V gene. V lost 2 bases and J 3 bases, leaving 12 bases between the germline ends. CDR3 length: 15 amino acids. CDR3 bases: TGTGCCAGCAGTGAAACTCGGACCCGAACAGATACGCAGTATTTT. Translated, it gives CASSETRTRTDTQYF.

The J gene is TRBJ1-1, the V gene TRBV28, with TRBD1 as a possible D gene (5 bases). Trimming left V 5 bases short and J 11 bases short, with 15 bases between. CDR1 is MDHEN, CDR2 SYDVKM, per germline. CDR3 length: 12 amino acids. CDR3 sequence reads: CASSIRTWDAFF. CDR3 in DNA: TGTGCCAGCAGTATACGGACATGGGATGCTTTCTTT.

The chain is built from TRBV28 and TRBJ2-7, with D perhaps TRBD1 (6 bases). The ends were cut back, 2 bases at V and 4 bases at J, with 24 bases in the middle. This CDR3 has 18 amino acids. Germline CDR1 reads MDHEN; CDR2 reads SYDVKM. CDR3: CASSLVTPTGSPIYEQYF. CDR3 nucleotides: TGTGCCAGCAGTTTAGTTACCCCGACAGGATCCCCAATTTACGAGCAGTACTTC.

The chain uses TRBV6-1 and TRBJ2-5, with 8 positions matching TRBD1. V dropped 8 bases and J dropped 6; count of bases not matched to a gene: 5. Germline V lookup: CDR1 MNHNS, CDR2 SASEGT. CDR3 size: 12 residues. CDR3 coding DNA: TGTGCCAGCCACCGACAGGGGCAGACCCAGTACTTC. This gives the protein CASHRQGQTQYF.

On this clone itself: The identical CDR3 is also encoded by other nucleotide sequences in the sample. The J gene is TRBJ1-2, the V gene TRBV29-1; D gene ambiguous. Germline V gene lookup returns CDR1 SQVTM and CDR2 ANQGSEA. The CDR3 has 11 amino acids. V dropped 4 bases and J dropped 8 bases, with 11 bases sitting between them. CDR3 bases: TGCAGCGTTGCCGGTGGGGAAGGCTACACCTTC. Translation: CSVAGGEGYTF.

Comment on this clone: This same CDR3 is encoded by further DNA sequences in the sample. In nucleotides, the CDR3 is TGTGCCAGCTCACCTAGCAGACAAGAGACCCAGTACTTC. Protein sequence: CASSPSRQETQYF. This chain links TRBV18 with TRBJ2-5; D is unclear. The V and J ends lost 3 bases and 2 bases respectively, with 7 bases between them. The CDR3 extends over 13 amino acids. Germline lookup yields CDR1 KGHSH and CDR2 LQKENI.

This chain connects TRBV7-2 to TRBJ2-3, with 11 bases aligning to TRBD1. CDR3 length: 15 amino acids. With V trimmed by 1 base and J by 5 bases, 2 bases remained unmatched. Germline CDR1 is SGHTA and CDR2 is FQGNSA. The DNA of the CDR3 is TGTGCCAGCAGCTTAGACGGGACAGGGGGAGATACGCAGTATTTT. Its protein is CASSLDGTGGDTQYF.

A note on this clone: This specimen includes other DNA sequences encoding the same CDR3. CDR3 sequence reads: CASSPSLADTQYF. For the CDR3, the DNA is TGTGCCAGCTCACCATCTCTGGCAGATACGCAGTATTTT. V gene TRBV18 combines with J gene TRBJ2-3; D is undetermined. With 2 bases removed from V and 4 bases from J, the gap between germline ends came to 7 bases. The CDR3 runs 13 residues. Germline assignment: CDR1 KGHSH and CDR2 LQKENI.

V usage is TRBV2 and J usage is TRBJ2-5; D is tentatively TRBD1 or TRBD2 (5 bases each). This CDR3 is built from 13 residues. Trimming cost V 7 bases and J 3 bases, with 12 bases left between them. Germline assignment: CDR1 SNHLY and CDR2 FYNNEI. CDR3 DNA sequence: TGTGCCAGCACCTCCCGGGGCGAAGAGACCCAGTACTTC. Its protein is CASTSRGEETQYF. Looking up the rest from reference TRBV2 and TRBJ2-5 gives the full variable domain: EPEVTQTPSHQVTQMGQEVILRCVPISNHLYFYWYRQILGQKVEFLVSFYNNEISEKSEIFDDQFSVERPDGSNFTLKIRSTKLEDSAMYFCASTSRGEETQYFGPGTRLLVL.

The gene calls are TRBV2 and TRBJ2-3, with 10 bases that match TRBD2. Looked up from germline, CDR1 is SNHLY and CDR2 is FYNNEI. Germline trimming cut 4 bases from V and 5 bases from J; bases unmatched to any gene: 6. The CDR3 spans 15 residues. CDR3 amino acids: CASSGLAGVVDTQYF. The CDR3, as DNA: TGTGCCAGCAGTGGCCTAGCGGGGGTTGTAGATACGCAGTATTTT.

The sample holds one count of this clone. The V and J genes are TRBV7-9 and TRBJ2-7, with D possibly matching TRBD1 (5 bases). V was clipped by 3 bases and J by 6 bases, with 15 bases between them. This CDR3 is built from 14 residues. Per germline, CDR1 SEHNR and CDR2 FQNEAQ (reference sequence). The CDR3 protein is CASSFLQVSLEQYF. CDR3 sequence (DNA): TGTGCCAGCAGCTTTCTACAGGTGTCTCTCGAGCAGTACTTC.

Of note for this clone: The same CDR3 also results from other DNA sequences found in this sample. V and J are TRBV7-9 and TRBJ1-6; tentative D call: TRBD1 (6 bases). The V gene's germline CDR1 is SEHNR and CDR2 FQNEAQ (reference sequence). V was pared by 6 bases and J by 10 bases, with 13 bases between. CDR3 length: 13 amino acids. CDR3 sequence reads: CASSFTQGSPLHF. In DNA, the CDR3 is TGTGCCAGCAGTTTTACCCAGGGGTCACCCCTCCACTTT.